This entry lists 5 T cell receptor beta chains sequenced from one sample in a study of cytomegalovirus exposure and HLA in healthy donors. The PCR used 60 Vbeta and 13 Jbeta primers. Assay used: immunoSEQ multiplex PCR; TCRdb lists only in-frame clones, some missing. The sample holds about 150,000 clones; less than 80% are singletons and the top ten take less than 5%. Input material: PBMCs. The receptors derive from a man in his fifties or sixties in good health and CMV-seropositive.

The CDR3 reads CASRRQGDEPQHF. CDR3 sequence (DNA): TGCGCCAGCAGGCGCCAGGGGGATGAGCCCCAGCATTTT. V and J are TRBV5-1 and TRBJ1-5; 7 bases map to TRBD1. Trimming cost V 5 bases and J 8 bases; bases outside gene matches: 7. This CDR3 comprises 13 residues. Germline V gives CDR1 SGHRS, CDR2 YFSETQ.

The CDR3 region is CASSVSGGGDYGYTF. The CDR3 DNA reads as TGTGCCAGCAGCGTCTCAGGGGGTGGCGACTATGGCTACACCTTC. This chain links TRBV7-9 with TRBJ1-2; 7 bases line up with TRBD1. CDR1 is SEHNR and CDR2 is FQNEAQ in the germline V gene (reference sequence). CDR3 length: 15 amino acids. The V segment lost 5 bases and the J segment 3 bases; nucleotides outside the gene matches: 9.

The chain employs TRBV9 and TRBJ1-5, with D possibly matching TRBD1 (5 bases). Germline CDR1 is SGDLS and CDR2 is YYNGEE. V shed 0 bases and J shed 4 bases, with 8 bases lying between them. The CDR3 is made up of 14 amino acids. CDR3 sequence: CASSVGGVNQPQHF. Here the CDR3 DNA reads TGTGCCAGCAGCGTAGGGGGGGTTAATCAGCCCCAGCATTTT. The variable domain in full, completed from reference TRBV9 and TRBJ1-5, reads DSGVTQTPKHLITATGQRVTLRCSPRSGDLSVYWYQQSLDQGLQFLIQYYNGEERAKGNILERFSAQQFPDLHSELNLSSLELGDSALYFCASSVGGVNQPQHFGDGTRLSIL.

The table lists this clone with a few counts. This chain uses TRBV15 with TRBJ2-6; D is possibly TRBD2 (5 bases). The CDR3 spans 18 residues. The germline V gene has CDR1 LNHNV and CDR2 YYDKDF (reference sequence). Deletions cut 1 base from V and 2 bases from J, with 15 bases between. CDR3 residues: CATSRVGALSAGANVLTF. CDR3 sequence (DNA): TGTGCCACCAGCAGAGTGGGAGCCCTAAGCGCTGGGGCCAACGTCCTGACTTTC.

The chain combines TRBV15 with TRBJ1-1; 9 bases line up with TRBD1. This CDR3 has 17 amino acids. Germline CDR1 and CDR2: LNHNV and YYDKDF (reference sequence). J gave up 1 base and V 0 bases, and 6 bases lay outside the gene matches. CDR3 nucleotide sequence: TGTGCCACCAGCAGAGAGGACAGGGGAGAATGGAACACTGAAGCTTTCTTT. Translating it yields CATSREDRGEWNTEAFF.